A selection of T cell receptor beta chains follows, all from one sample in a study of breast tumors, draining lymph nodes, adjacent tissues. TCRdb processed the multiplex PCR reads anew with MiXCR; each CDR3 protein has one entry. The data contain approximately 100,000 distinct CDR3 sequences, 30% of them singletons. The sequencing input was axillary lymph node tissue. The receptors were sampled from a female donor with breast cancer. Some clones in this sample may be carry-over from other donors' samples. Each CDR3 is given with its conserved first and last residue. A D gene is named only where the DNA matches it firmly. The size entry is marked missing in some rows and otherwise reads once, few, many or a size class.

cdr3_nt | cdr3_aa | v_call | clone_size | d_call | j_call
TGTGCCAGCAGTCCACGACTAGCGGGGGGGCTGTACTTC | CASSPRLAGGLYF | TRBV6-5 | . | TRBD2 | TRBJ2-4
TGTGCCAGCATCGGACTAGCTCCCTACAATGAGCAGTTCTTC | CASIGLAPYNEQFF | TRBV6-2/TRBV6-3 | many | TRBD2 | TRBJ2-1
TGTGCCACCAGTGCAAACAGGGGCTCCTACAATGAGCAGTTCTTC | CATSANRGSYNEQFF | TRBV24-1 | . | TRBD1 | TRBJ2-1
TGCGCCAGCAGCTTAGGAGCAGGGGGTTTAGAGGATACGCAGTATTTT | CASSLGAGGLEDTQYF | TRBV5-1 | many | TRBD1 | TRBJ2-3
TGCAGTGCCCAAGGCCAGAATAATTCACCCCTCCACTTT | CSAQGQNNSPLHF | TRBV20-1 | . | . | TRBJ1-6
TGCGCCAGCAGCCTGACGGGACAGGGGAGCTATGGCTACACCTTC | CASSLTGQGSYGYTF | TRBV5-1 | . | TRBD1 | TRBJ1-2
TGTGCCAGCAGCCAAGAAGGAGCGGGGGGCACAGATACGCAGTATTTT | CASSQEGAGGTDTQYF | TRBV14 | many | TRBD2 | TRBJ2-3
TGTGCCAGCCACCACCAAATCAGGGGATCCAATTCACCCCTCCACTTT | CASHHQIRGSNSPLHF | TRBV7-3 | . | . | TRBJ1-6
TGTGCCAGCAGCTTTATACCCCATTGGACAGGAATTAGCACAGATACGCAGTATTTT | CASSFIPHWTGISTDTQYF | TRBV11-2 | many | TRBD1 | TRBJ2-3
TGTGCCAGCAGCCCAAGACCGAACTATGGCTACACCTTC | CASSPRPNYGYTF | TRBV6-4 | . | . | TRBJ1-2
TGTGCCAGCAGCCTCGACAGGGGGCGAGTGGGTAATGAGCAGTTCTTC | CASSLDRGRVGNEQFF | TRBV7-9 | . | TRBD1 | TRBJ2-1
TGTGCCAGCAGCTTAGGGACCGGGACAGGGAATGAAAAACTGTTTTTT | CASSLGTGTGNEKLFF | TRBV7-2 | once | TRBD1 | TRBJ1-4
TGCAGCGCATGGACAGGGTACTATGGCTACACCTTC | CSAWTGYYGYTF | TRBV29-1 | . | TRBD1 | TRBJ1-2
TGTGCCAGCAGTGTGGGACAGGGGCAGAATGGCTACACCTTC | CASSVGQGQNGYTF | TRBV2 | few | TRBD1 | TRBJ1-2
TGCAGTGCCGTCACCGGGAGCTCCTATAATTCACCCCTCCACTTT | CSAVTGSSYNSPLHF | TRBV20-1 | many | . | TRBJ1-6
TGTGCCAGCAGACCCAGTAGCGGGAGAGGGGGTGAGCAGTTCTTC | CASRPSSGRGGEQFF | TRBV28 | many | TRBD2 | TRBJ2-1
TGTGCCAGCAGAATCCGGGACAGGGGTGAGCAGTTCTTC | CASRIRDRGEQFF | TRBV25-1 | many | TRBD1 | TRBJ2-1
TGTGCCATCAGTTGGAGTGACGGGACCAGGGGCGTAAGAAACACCATATATTTT | CAISWSDGTRGVRNTIYF | TRBV10-3 | . | . | TRBJ1-3
TGTGCCAGCACCGTCCGGGGCACAGATACGCAGTATTTT | CASTVRGTDTQYF | TRBV12-3/TRBV12-4 | many | . | TRBJ2-3
TGTGCCAGCAGTTACGCCGACAGATCCTTTTCTTTCGGGACGGCATTGGGGACCTTC | CASSYADRSFSFGTALGTF | TRBV6-5 | many | . | TRBJ1-2
TGCAGTGCTACCTCCCGCGGAGCGGGAAAGGCCAAAAACATTCAGTACTTC | CSATSRGAGKAKNIQYF | TRBV20-1 | many | TRBD2 | TRBJ2-4
TGCGCCAGCAGCCAAGGGGAGCCAGATACGCAGTATTTT | CASSQGEPDTQYF | TRBV4-1 | . | . | TRBJ2-3
TGTGCCACCAGCAGCCCGGGACAAACTCAAGAGACCCAGTACTTC | CATSSPGQTQETQYF | TRBV15 | once | . | TRBJ2-5